The present T cell receptor (beta chain) was sequenced within a study of vaccination effects on CD4 cells after COVID-19 (dated by TCRdb to 2022 to 2024). In terms of the full investigation: The ViraFEST assay stimulated PBMC with viral peptide pools and then used TCR sequencing to identify antigen-specific CD4+ T cell clonotypes by expansion. Each well held 2 million to 2.5 million PBMC cultured in IMDM containing approximately 5.3% human AB serum, 9.5 to 10 IU/ml IL-2 and gentamicin, along with about 9.3 ug/ml peptides. A total of 9 to 11 COVID-19 convalescent patients and a few SARS-CoV-2-naive healthy vaccine recipients were included in the full study. Each participant got two doses of an mRNA SARS-CoV-2 vaccine, either BNT162b2 or mRNA-1273. The Oncomine TCR Beta short-read assay on an Illumina iSeq 100 was used to sequence cultures from other donors in the study. SARS-CoV-2 spike-specific CD4+ TCR repertoires from before and after mRNA vaccination were compared in COVID-19 convalescent patients and in infection-naive vaccine recipients.

Library prep was done by the immunoSEQ multiplex PCR assay. DNA from the CD4+ T cells that had been cultured and isolated underwent TCR beta CDR3 sequencing. Per the source publication's procedure: Non-productive TCR sequences were removed and reads were trimmed to the CDR3 region, keeping CDR3s of at least 7 amino acids. The MANAFEST web app was used to identify antigen-specific clonotypes by comparing expansion in peptide wells with expansion in reference cultures. For clones to be considered positive, expansion at FDR<0.05 versus reference and all other wells, an odds ratio above 5, and a frequency above 0.1% in two replicate wells were required. A clonotype was called cross-reactive if it was significantly expanded both in SARS-CoV-2 spike wells and in at least one common cold coronavirus spike condition. CDR3 similarity was assessed by Levenshtein distance using the stringdist R package, and unrooted trees were constructed with ape in R 3.6.1. What TCRdb holds here is the immuneACCESS table cut down to in-frame rearrangements. Part of the clones is not present; checked against another copy, under half of the missing clones reflect an unresolved V gene, and the others are unexplained. V and J calls and clone size are those listed in that table; D and trimming were worked out from the DNA. This sample holds 50,000 or so clones; 67% were observed only once. In total, the top ten clones hold approximately 5% of the sample.

This clone was seen more than once but under ten times. The antigen it binds to is not known. No quality values exist for individual bases; no much larger clone is one base distant. Findings and caveats that apply to the study as a whole: Among healthy vaccine recipients, nearly all vaccine-induced clones were SARS-CoV-2 mono-reactive, and only 1 of 255 was cross-reactive with common cold coronaviruses. The study was limited by a small number of convalescent patients, and early post-infection timepoints were lacking. At late post-vaccination timepoints, both infection-induced and vaccine-induced clones showed marked clonal contraction, consistent with waning T cell responses.

After more than nine days of culture, CD4+ T cells were isolated with the EasySep CD4+ T cell isolation kit. Healthy vaccine recipients had no prior SARS-CoV-2 infection, confirmed by negative nucleocapsid antibodies before and after vaccination. Half of the culture medium was replaced with fresh IL-2-containing medium on days 3 and 7. Unless otherwise noted, each peptide stimulation condition was cultured in triplicate wells. PBMC were separated from whole blood using Ficoll-Paque Plus gradient centrifugation and were then either cryopreserved at -140C or used fresh. The QIAamp micro DNA kit was used to extract genomic DNA from the cultured CD4+ T cells. Based on the germline V gene, the CDR1 and CDR2 sequences are KGHSH and LQKENI. The CDR3 spans 12 residues, from the cysteine through the phenylalanine. The DNA shown is the 36-base CDR3, in frame from base 1. V and J are truncated by 5 bases and 6 bases respectively, leaving an intervening sequence of 9 bases.

The TCR originated in a human donor who received a COVID-19 vaccine. The source was CD4+ T cells from PBMCs cultured without peptide, collected before COVID-19 vaccination. Here the chain combines TRBV18 and TRBJ2-3; the D element might be TRBD1 or TRBD2, as each aligns at 5 bases. The nucleotide sequence reads TGTGCCAGCTCAACCTGGGGGGATACGCAGTATTTT. It is translated as CASSTWGDTQYF.